The clone carrying this TCR beta chain was picked up many times. Its antigen remains unknown. This clone may be a read error of a much larger clone one base away. The CDR3 ends on some other residue instead of the conserved phenylalanine or tryptophan, so this is likely a read error. Samples came from axillary lymph nodes draining the breast cancer. This CDR3 is 14 amino acids long. Per germline, CDR1 SGHTA and CDR2 FQGNSA. The junction had 5 bases not matched to a gene; V was cut back by 5 bases and J by 2 bases. The data were taken from a study of breast tumors, draining lymph nodes, adjacent tissues. Study results and limitations: The data were judged consistent with most tumor T cells coming from lymph node and expanding in tumor. Data only fit, rather than demonstrated, lymph node origin of most tumor T cells. Tumors had less TCR diversity than lymph nodes, more than nontumor tissue.

One entry per CDR3 protein results from TCRdb running MiXCR on the multiplex PCR reads. The sample shows 130,000 or so distinct CDR3 sequences, around a third of them seen only once. The source of this sequence is a female donor with breast cancer. Some clones in this sample may be carry-over from other donors' samples. Source material: axillary lymph node tissue. V and J are TRBV7-2 and TRBJ2-5; 7 positions match TRBD1. CDR3 nucleotide sequence: TGTGCCAGCAGCGAGCCGGGACAGCAAGAGACCCAGTACCTC. Translated: CASSEPGQQETQYL.